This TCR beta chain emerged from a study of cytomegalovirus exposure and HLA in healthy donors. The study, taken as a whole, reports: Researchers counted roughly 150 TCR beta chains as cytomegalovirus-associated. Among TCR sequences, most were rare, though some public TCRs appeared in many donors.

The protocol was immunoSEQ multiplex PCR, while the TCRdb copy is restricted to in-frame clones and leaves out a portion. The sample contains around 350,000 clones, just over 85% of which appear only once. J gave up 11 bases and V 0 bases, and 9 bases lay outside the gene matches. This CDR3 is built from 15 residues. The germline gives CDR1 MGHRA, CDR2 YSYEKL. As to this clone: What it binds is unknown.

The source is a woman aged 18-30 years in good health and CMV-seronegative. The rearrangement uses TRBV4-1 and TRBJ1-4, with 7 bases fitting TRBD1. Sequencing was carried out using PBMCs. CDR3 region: CASSQDRQGVEKLFF. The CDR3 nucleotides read TGCGCCAGCAGCCAAGATAGACAGGGAGTTGAGAAACTGTTTTTT.